This paragraph covers one TCR beta chain sequence. What it binds is unknown. This specimen comes from a study of blood T cells in healthy people across ages. V lost 3 bases and J lost 1; bases outside the gene matches: 3. The CDR3 has 16 residues. Germline CDR1 is KGHSH and CDR2 is LQKENI. Study-level findings and limits: Naive CD4+ cell counts and diversity both ran higher in long-lived than in aged donors.

Alongside a J-beta primer mix, a sample-barcoded 5' primer served in a second PCR lasting roughly 6 to 11 cycles. TCRdb redid the calling of the 5' RACE reads with MiXCR, one entry per CDR3 protein. The top ten hold over 30% of the sample, which has hundreds of thousands of distinct CDR3 sequences, 58% seen once. The TCR originated in a man in his sixties in good health. The gene calls are TRBV18 and TRBJ2-1, with 10 positions matching TRBD1. The specimen sequenced was blood. As DNA, the CDR3 is TGTGCCAGCTCACCGAGACAGGGGGCGTCCTACAATGAGCAGTTCTTC. This translates into CASSPRQGASYNEQFF.